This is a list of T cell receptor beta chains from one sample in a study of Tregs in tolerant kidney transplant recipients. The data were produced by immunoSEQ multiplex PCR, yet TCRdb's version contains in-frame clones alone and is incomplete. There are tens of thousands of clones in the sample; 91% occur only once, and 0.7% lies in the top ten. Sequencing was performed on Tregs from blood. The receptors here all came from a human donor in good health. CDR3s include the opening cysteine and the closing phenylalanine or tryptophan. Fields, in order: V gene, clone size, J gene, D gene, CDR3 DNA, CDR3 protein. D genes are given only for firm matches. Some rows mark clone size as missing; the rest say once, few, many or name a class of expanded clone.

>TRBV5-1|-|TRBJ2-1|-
TGCGCCAGCAGCTTGGCAGCCAATGAGCAGTTCTTC
CASSLAANEQFF
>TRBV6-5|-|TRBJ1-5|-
TGTGCCAGCAGTTACTCGAAATGGGCAGGGCAGCCCCAGCATTTT
CASSYSKWAGQPQHF
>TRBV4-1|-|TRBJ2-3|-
TGCGCCAGCAGCCAGTGGGGGCTAGCCGGGGGCACAGATACGCAGTATTTT
CASSQWGLAGGTDTQYF
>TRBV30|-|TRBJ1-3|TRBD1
TGTGCCTGGAACAGGGGGTACTCTGGAAACACCATATATTTT
CAWNRGYSGNTIYF
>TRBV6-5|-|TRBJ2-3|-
TGTGCCAGCAGGCGGGACGGGGCAGATACGCAGTATTTT
CASRRDGADTQYF
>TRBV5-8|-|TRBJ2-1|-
TGTGCCAGCAGCTTGGGGCGGCTAGTTGGGAATGAGCAGTTCTTC
CASSLGRLVGNEQFF
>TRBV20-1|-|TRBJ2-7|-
TGCAGTGCTAGTTTGCTGATGGAGCAGTACTTC
CSASLLMEQYF
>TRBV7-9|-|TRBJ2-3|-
TGTGCCAGCAGCTCAGGGACTTATACAGATACGCAGTATTTT
CASSSGTYTDTQYF
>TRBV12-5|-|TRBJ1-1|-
TGTGCTAGTGCCGGCAGGGAGGCGAACACTGAAGCTTTCTTT
CASAGREANTEAFF
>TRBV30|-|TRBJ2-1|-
TGTGCCTGGAGTATAGCATACAATGAGCAGTTCTTC
CAWSIAYNEQFF
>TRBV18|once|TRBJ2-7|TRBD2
TGTGCCAGCTCACCACCCGGGACTAGCGGCTTTTACGAGCAGTACTTC
CASSPPGTSGFYEQYF
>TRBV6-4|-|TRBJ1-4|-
TGTGCCAGCAGTACTCCCGTGGGGGGTTCTAATGAAAAACTGTTTTTT
CASSTPVGGSNEKLFF
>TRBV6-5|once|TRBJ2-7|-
TGTGCCAGCAGTAGGAGGGGTACCTCCTACGAGCAGTACTTC
CASSRRGTSYEQYF
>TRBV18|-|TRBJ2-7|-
TGTGCCAGCTCACCACGTATTAGTACGTACGAGCAGTACTTC
CASSPRISTYEQYF
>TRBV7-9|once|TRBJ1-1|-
TGTGCCAGCAGCTCCCGACACCTTAGGGCTTTCTTT
CASSSRHLRAFF
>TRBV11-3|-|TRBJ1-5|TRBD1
TGTGCCAGCAGCTTAGAGACAGGGTTGAGCAATCAGCCCCAGCATTTT
CASSLETGLSNQPQHF
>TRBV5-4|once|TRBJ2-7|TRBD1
TGTGCCAGCAGCACGGGACAGTCCTCCTACGAGCAGTACTTC
CASSTGQSSYEQYF
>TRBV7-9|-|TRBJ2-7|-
TGTGCCAGCAGCTTAGTCAGGGAATCTTACGAGCAGTACTTC
CASSLVRESYEQYF
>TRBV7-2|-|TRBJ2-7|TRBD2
TGTGCCAGCAGCCCGGGACTAGCGGGGTTCGAGCAGTACTTC
CASSPGLAGFEQYF
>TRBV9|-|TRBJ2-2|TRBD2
TGTGCCAGCAGCGTAGGAGGACTAGCGGGAGGACGGAACACCGGGGAGCTGTTTTTT
CASSVGGLAGGRNTGELFF
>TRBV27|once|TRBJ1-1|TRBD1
TGTGCCAGCACCTCCCGTTACCCAGGGGGCAACGAAGCTTTCTTT
CASTSRYPGGNEAFF
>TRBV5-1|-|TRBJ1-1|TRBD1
TGCGCCAGCAGCTCGTACAGGGGGGTCGCGAGGAACACTGAAGCTTTCTTT
CASSSYRGVARNTEAFF
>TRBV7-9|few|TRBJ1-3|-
TGTGCCAGCAGCTCCGGGGGAAACACCATATATTTT
CASSSGGNTIYF
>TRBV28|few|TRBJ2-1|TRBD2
TGTGCCAGCGGGACTAGCGGGTCTGAGTTCTTC
CASGTSGSEFF
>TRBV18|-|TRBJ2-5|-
TGTGCCAGCTCACCTAGGGAGACCCAGTACTTC
CASSPRETQYF
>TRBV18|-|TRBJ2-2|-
TGTGCCAGCTCACCGGTGGACAGCCTGGGCACCGGGGAGCTGTTTTTT
CASSPVDSLGTGELFF
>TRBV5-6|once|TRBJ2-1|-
TGTGCCAGCAGCTCGAAGACTTCATACAATGAGCAGTTCTTC
CASSSKTSYNEQFF
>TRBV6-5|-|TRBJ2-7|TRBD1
TGTGCCACCCGGGCCGGGACAGGGGCTTACGAGCAGTACTTC
CATRAGTGAYEQYF
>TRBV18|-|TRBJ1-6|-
TGTGCCAGCTCACAGCAGGGGAATAATTCACCCCTCCACTTT
CASSQQGNNSPLHF
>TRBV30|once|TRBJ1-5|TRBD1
TGTGCCTGGAGGGCCCGGGACAGGGGGCGAGATCAGCCCCAGCATTTT
CAWRARDRGRDQPQHF
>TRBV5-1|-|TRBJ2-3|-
TGCGCCAGCAGCTTGCAAAACAGGCCGGGTACGCAGTATTTT
CASSLQNRPGTQYF
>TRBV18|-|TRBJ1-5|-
TGTGCCAGCTCACTAGGGGGGATTAGCAATCAGCCCCAGCATTTT
CASSLGGISNQPQHF
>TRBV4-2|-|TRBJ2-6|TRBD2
TGTGCCAGCAAGACTAGCGGGAGCTCTGGGGCCAACGTCCTGACTTTC
CASKTSGSSGANVLTF
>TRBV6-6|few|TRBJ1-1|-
TGTGCCAGCAGTTATGGGGGGCTATCGGCTTTCTTT
CASSYGGLSAFF
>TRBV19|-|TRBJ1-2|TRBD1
TGTGCCAGTAGTATAGCGGGGACAGCGATCTATGGCTACACCTTC
CASSIAGTAIYGYTF
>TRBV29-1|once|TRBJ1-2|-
TGCAGCGTTGTTCGTACAGGGATAGCTGGCTACACCTTC
CSVVRTGIAGYTF
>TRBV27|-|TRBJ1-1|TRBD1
TGTGCCAGCAGTTTAGTCGGTCAGGGGGCCTATTGGGGCACTGAAGCTTTCTTT
CASSLVGQGAYWGTEAFF